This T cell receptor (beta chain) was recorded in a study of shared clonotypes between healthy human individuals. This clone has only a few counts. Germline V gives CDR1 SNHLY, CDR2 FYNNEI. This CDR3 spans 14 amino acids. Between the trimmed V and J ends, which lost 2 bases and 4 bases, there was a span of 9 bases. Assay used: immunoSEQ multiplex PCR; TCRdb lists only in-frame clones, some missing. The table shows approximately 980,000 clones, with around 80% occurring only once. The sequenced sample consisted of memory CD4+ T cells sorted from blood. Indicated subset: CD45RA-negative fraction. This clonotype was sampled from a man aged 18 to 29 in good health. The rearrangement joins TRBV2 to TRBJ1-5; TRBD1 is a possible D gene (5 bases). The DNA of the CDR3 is TGTGCCAGCAGTGAATCAGGGTATAATCAGCCCCAGCATTTT. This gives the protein CASSESGYNQPQHF. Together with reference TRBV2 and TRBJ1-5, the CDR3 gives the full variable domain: EPEVTQTPSHQVTQMGQEVILRCVPISNHLYFYWYRQILGQKVEFLVSFYNNEISEKSEIFDDQFSVERPDGSNFTLKIRSTKLEDSAMYFCASSESGYNQPQHFGDGTRLSIL.